A single sample is the source of the 13 T cell receptor beta chains below, sequenced in a study of vaccination effects on CD4 cells after COVID-19. With the ViraFEST assay, the study expanded antigen-specific CD4+ T cells using viral peptide pools, then sequenced them. At the end of around eleven days of culture, CD4+ T cells were isolated. Either the BNT162b2 or mRNA-1273 vaccine was given to participants in two doses. Only in-frame clones appear in the TCRdb table, and some are missing; sequencing was by immunoSEQ multiplex PCR. The table lists some 27,000 clones, around 70% of them singletons. The antigens of these receptors remain unknown. The sample here was CD4+ T cells from PBMCs cultured with HCoV-NL63 spike peptides, taken after COVID-19 vaccination. The receptors stem from a human donor who received a COVID-19 vaccine.

The rearrangement joins TRBV6-1 to TRBJ1-6, with unresolved D. Germline V gives CDR1 MNHNS, CDR2 SASEGT. Trimming removed 1 base from V and 9 bases from J, with 10 bases in between. This CDR3 region has 14 residues. The CDR3 spells CASSEEMGSSPLHF. DNA of the CDR3: TGTGCCAGCAGTGAAGAGATGGGGAGTTCACCCCTCCACTTT.

J is TRBJ2-5 and V is TRBV19; D is unresolved. The germline V gene has CDR1 LNHDA and CDR2 SQIVND (reference sequence). The V gene lost 1 base and the J gene lost 2 bases, with 11 bases spanning the gap. The CDR3 has 15 amino acids. This chain's CDR3 is CASSIATTTQETQYF. The CDR3 nucleotides read TGTGCCAGTAGTATAGCGACCACAACTCAAGAGACCCAGTACTTC.

The V gene is TRBV7-9, the J gene TRBJ2-1, with TRBD2 identical over 10 bases. The CDR3 contains 16 residues. Germline V CDR1 and CDR2: SEHNR, FQNEAQ (reference sequence). V was pared by 4 bases and J by 9 bases, with 12 bases of the junction left unmatched. CDR3 sequence (DNA): TGTGCCAGCAGCTCAAGAGCGGGGGGGCTGGACGGTGAGCAGTTCTTC. Protein: CASSSRAGGLDGEQFF.

The V gene is TRBV18, the J gene TRBJ2-7; TRBD2 matches 10 bases. V gave up 4 bases and J gave up 6 bases; unmatched junction bases: 6. This CDR3 is 14 amino acids long. Germline V gene lookup returns CDR1 KGHSH and CDR2 LQKENI. This chain's CDR3 is CASSLLAGRSEQYF. DNA of the CDR3: TGTGCCAGCTCACTACTAGCGGGACGGAGCGAGCAGTACTTC.

The rearrangement uses TRBV27 and TRBJ1-2; D is perhaps TRBD1 (5 bases). The CDR3 is 15 residues long. CDR1 is MNHEY and CDR2 is SMNVEV in the germline V gene (reference sequence). The V gene lost 3 bases and the J gene lost 8 bases, with 19 bases spanning the gap. As DNA, the CDR3 is TGTGCCAGCAGTTTTACAAAGGCGGGACTTATGGGCTACACCTTC. Its translation is CASSFTKAGLMGYTF.

The genes are TRBV5-1 and TRBJ2-1, with D possibly being TRBD2 (6 bases). Per the germline V gene, CDR1 is SGHRS and CDR2 is YFSETQ. The V end lost 3 bases, the J end lost 1 base, and 11 bases lay between the germline ends. The CDR3 totals 15 residues. CDR3 loop: CASSSGETSYNEQFF. DNA of the CDR3: TGCGCCAGCAGCTCGGGGGAGACGTCCTACAATGAGCAGTTCTTC.

This clone was observed once. V gene TRBV12-3 or TRBV12-4 combines with J gene TRBJ1-1, with D perhaps matching TRBD1 (5 bases). V lost 0 bases, J lost 8 bases, and 10 bases lay in between. The CDR3 spans 13 residues. As DNA, the CDR3 is TGTGCCAGCAGTTTAGCGCTGGGGGTGGAAGCTTTCTTT. Amino acid sequence: CASSLALGVEAFF.

In nucleotides, the CDR3 is TGCGCCAGCAGTGCTAAGGACAGGGTCTACTATGGCTACACCTTC. This gives the protein CASSAKDRVYYGYTF. The V call is TRBV10-1, the J call TRBJ1-2; 8 nucleotides align to TRBD1. CDR3 length: 15 amino acids. Germline V gives CDR1 WNHNN, CDR2 SYGVQD (reference sequence). V trimming: 4 bases; J trimming: 3 bases; junction bases outside the gene matches: 7.

The chain combines TRBV3-1 (or the pseudogene TRBV3-2) with TRBJ1-2, with D perhaps matching TRBD1 (5 bases). The CDR3 loop spans 14 amino acids. Trimming cost V 4 bases and J 4 bases, with 13 bases left between them. Germline loops: CDR1 LGHDT, CDR2 YNNKEL (reference sequence). The CDR3 is CASSPPTGSYGYTF. CDR3 DNA sequence: TGTGCCAGCAGCCCCCCTACAGGAAGCTATGGCTACACCTTC.

The chain recombines TRBV6-5 with TRBJ1-6; D perhaps matches TRBD1 (6 bases). The V and J ends lost 8 bases and 5 bases respectively, with 16 bases between them. In germline, CDR1 is MNHEY, CDR2 SVGAGI. The CDR3 length is 15 residues. CDR3 DNA: TGTGCCAGCGATGCACAGGGACCCAATAATTCACCCCTCCACTTT. Its protein is CASDAQGPNNSPLHF.

The CDR3 coding sequence is TGTGCCTGGATCCACGCACAGGGGACCGGGGAGCTGTTTTTT. It yields the protein CAWIHAQGTGELFF. The chain has TRBV30 and TRBJ2-2, with 7 bases fitting TRBD1. The V gene end was trimmed by 4 bases and the J gene end by 5 bases; junction bases not matched to a gene: 7. The CDR3 extends over 14 amino acids. Germline V gene sequence: CDR1 GTSNPN, CDR2 SVGIG (reference sequence). Supplemented by reference TRBV30 and TRBJ2-2, the full variable domain reads SQTIHQWPATLVQPVGSPLSLECTVEGTSNPNLYWYRQAAGRGLQLLFYSVGIGQISSEVPQNLSASRPQDRQFILSSKKLLLSDSGFYLCAWIHAQGTGELFFGEGSRLTVL.

The chain links TRBV7-7 to TRBJ2-5; the D call may be TRBD1 or TRBD2 (5 bases each). Germline V CDR1 and CDR2: SSHAT, FNYEAQ (reference sequence). V was shortened by 2 bases and J by 3 bases, with 22 bases between the two germline ends. This CDR3 spans 18 amino acids. The CDR3 reads CASSLFVAGTPGEETQYF. Here the CDR3 DNA reads TGTGCCAGCAGCTTATTTGTCGCCGGGACGCCTGGTGAAGAGACCCAGTACTTC.

The table lists this clone with a few counts. The V gene is TRBV6-5, the J gene TRBJ1-5; no firm D call. This CDR3 region has 14 residues. Germline V gene data show CDR1 as MNHEY and CDR2 as SVGAGI. With 5 bases removed from V and 0 bases from J, the gap between germline ends came to 8 bases. DNA of the CDR3: TGTGCCAGCAGTCTGTCTTATAGCAATCAGCCCCAGCATTTT. Its protein product is CASSLSYSNQPQHF.